The next 18 T cell receptor beta chains were all read from a single sample in a study of blood T cell repertoires in COVID-19. Assay used: immunoSEQ multiplex PCR; TCRdb lists only in-frame clones, some missing. The data hold 90,000 or so clones, with around 86% observed a single time. The sample consisted of peripheral blood. The receptors derive from a man aged 60 to 69 with COVID-19, enrolled during active disease.

J is TRBJ1-4 and V is TRBV28; 8 nucleotides match TRBD1. CDR1 and CDR2 from the germline V gene are MDHEN and SYDVKM. The junction had 6 bases not matched to a gene; V was cut back by 6 bases and J by 3 bases. The CDR3 contains 15 residues. The CDR3 loop reads CASRGQGLANEKLFF. CDR3 sequence (DNA): TGTGCCAGCAGAGGACAGGGTTTAGCTAATGAAAAACTGTTTTTT.

The V and J genes are TRBV19 and TRBJ2-7, with 7 bases aligning to TRBD1. V shed 6 bases, J shed 3 bases, and the junction held 8 bases outside the gene matches. CDR1 is LNHDA and CDR2 is SQIVND in the germline V gene (reference sequence). The CDR3 is made up of 14 amino acids. CDR3 coding DNA: TGTGCCAGTAGAAATATGGGACAGCACTACGAGCAGTACTTC. Amino acid sequence: CASRNMGQHYEQYF.

The CDR3 reads CASSLGLAGINEQFF. CDR3 DNA sequence: TGTGCCAGCAGCTTAGGACTAGCGGGAATAAATGAGCAGTTCTTC. The chain links TRBV7-8 to TRBJ2-1; 11 bases agree with TRBD2. The V and J ends lost 1 base and 7 bases, in that order; junction bases with no gene match: 3. Germline V gene lookup returns CDR1 SGHVS and CDR2 FQNEAQ. There are 15 residues in the CDR3.

The rearrangement joins TRBV18 to TRBJ2-3; the D gene is possibly TRBD2 (5 bases). The length of the CDR3 is 14 residues. Looked up from germline, CDR1 is KGHSH and CDR2 is LQKENI. The V gene lost 0 bases and the J gene lost 6 bases, with 10 bases spanning the gap. This CDR3 reads CASSPPTRADTQYF. The CDR3 nucleotides read TGTGCCAGCTCACCACCGACGAGGGCGGATACGCAGTATTTT.

This chain links TRBV15 with TRBJ1-2; unclear D gene. Trimming left V 3 bases short and J 6 bases short, with 14 bases between. Germline CDR1 is LNHNV and CDR2 is YYDKDF (reference sequence). This CDR3 comprises 14 residues. The chain's CDR3 is CATSSWILEDGYTF. DNA for the CDR3: TGTGCCACCAGCAGCTGGATTTTGGAGGATGGCTACACCTTC.

The rearrangement joins TRBV4-3 to TRBJ2-7; 9 bases are a match to TRBD1. This CDR3 has 15 residues. Germline-derived CDR1 and CDR2 are LGHNA and YSLEER. V shed 0 bases, J shed 3 bases, and the junction held 3 bases outside the gene matches. CDR3 bases: TGCGCCAGCAGCCAAGAAGGACAGGGGCACTACGAGCAGTACTTC. Translating it yields CASSQEGQGHYEQYF.

This chain links TRBV5-1 with TRBJ2-5; 11 bases are a match to TRBD2. The CDR3 spans 16 residues. CDR1 and CDR2 from the germline V gene are SGHRS and YFSETQ. V lost 1 base and J lost 4; bases outside the gene matches: 6. The CDR3 DNA is TGCGCCAGCAGCTTGACTAGCGGGGGTGTAGTAGAGACCCAGTACTTC. Encoded protein: CASSLTSGGVVETQYF.

This clone was counted a single time. The rearrangement uses TRBV7-3 and TRBJ1-1; no clear D. CDR1 is SGHTA, CDR2 FQGTGA, per germline. The length of the CDR3 is 14 residues. The V end was cut by 5 bases, the J end by 4 bases, with 14 bases between. Here the CDR3 reads CASSLAGEGTEAFF. DNA of the CDR3: TGTGCCAGCAGCCTAGCCGGGGAGGGCACTGAAGCTTTCTTT.

The V call is TRBV7-9, the J call TRBJ1-1; D is possibly TRBD1 (5 bases). The length of the CDR3 is 14 residues. V shed 1 base and J shed 4 bases, with 10 bases lying between them. The germline V gene has CDR1 SEHNR and CDR2 FQNEAQ (reference sequence). CDR3 in amino acids: CASSLVGGATEAFF. In DNA, the CDR3 is TGTGCCAGCAGCTTAGTGGGTGGGGCCACTGAAGCTTTCTTT.

This rearrangement joins TRBV6-2 or TRBV6-3 to TRBJ1-1; D unresolved. Germline V lookup: CDR1 MNHEY, CDR2 SVGEGT. The CDR3 consists of 13 residues. The V gene lost 2 bases and the J gene lost 6 bases, with 10 bases spanning the gap. The CDR3 DNA reads as TGTGCCAGCAGTTACCCCCCCGGGGCTGAAGCTTTCTTT. Protein sequence: CASSYPPGAEAFF.

This chain connects TRBV7-3 to TRBJ1-4; 7 nucleotides align to TRBD1. V gave up 3 bases and J gave up 4 bases; unmatched junction bases: 8. The germline CDR1 and CDR2 sequences are SGHTA and FQGTGA. The CDR3 is 16 residues long. The CDR3: CASSFKGARGNEKLFF. CDR3 bases: TGTGCCAGCAGCTTTAAGGGGGCGAGAGGTAATGAAAAACTGTTTTTT.

The chain uses TRBV11-2 and TRBJ1-6, with D unclear. The germline V gene encodes CDR1 SGHAT and CDR2 FQNNGV. The CDR3 totals 13 residues. V was trimmed by 1 base and J by 15 bases, leaving 13 bases between them. In DNA, the CDR3 is TGTGCCAGCAGCTTAGGGGTCACAGACATCCTCCACTTT. Translated, it gives CASSLGVTDILHF.

The rearrangement joins TRBV5-8 to TRBJ2-7, with D maybe TRBD2 (6 bases). The CDR3 extends over 15 amino acids. The V gene lost 4 bases and the J gene lost 4 bases, with 18 bases spanning the gap. CDR1 is SGHTS, CDR2 YDEGEE, per germline. The CDR3 region is CASSRGIGVAYEQYF. The CDR3 DNA is TGTGCCAGCAGCCGCGGGATCGGGGTGGCATACGAGCAGTACTTC.

The genes are TRBV27 and TRBJ2-1; 12 nucleotides line up with TRBD2. V shed 6 bases and J 9 bases; nucleotides not matched to a gene: 21. CDR3 length equals 19 residues. The V gene's germline CDR1 is MNHEY and CDR2 SMNVEV (reference sequence). CDR3 loop: CASSPQGWWSSGRAREQFF. CDR3 DNA: TGTGCCAGCAGCCCACAGGGGTGGTGGTCTAGCGGGAGGGCCCGTGAGCAGTTCTTC.

The chain recombines TRBV24-1 with TRBJ2-2, with a weak D call TRBD2 (5 bases). CDR3 length: 17 residues. Between the trimmed V and J ends, which lost 0 bases and 2 bases, there was a span of 12 bases. CDR1 KGHDR and CDR2 SFDVKD come from the germline V gene. The DNA for the CDR3 is TGTGCCACCAGTGATTTGGACCGGGGTTACAACACCGGGGAGCTGTTTTTT. Translated, it gives CATSDLDRGYNTGELFF.

This sequence joins TRBV6-6 and TRBJ1-2; 7 bases are shared with TRBD1. V shed 6 bases and J 8 bases; nucleotides not matched to a gene: 9. There are 13 residues in the CDR3. In germline, CDR1 is MNHNY, CDR2 SVGAGI (reference sequence). The CDR3 spells CASRPPGTEGYTF. For the CDR3, the DNA is TGTGCCAGCAGACCCCCCGGGACAGAGGGCTACACCTTC.

The genes are TRBV19 and TRBJ1-1; weak D call: TRBD1 (5 bases). Trimming pared 5 bases from V and 4 bases from J, leaving 8 bases between. The CDR3 extends over 12 amino acids. Germline V CDR1 and CDR2: LNHDA, SQIVND (reference sequence). The CDR3 nucleotides are TGTGCCAGTAGTGTAACAGGCACTGAAGCTTTCTTT. This translates into CASSVTGTEAFF.

The chain joins TRBV4-1 to TRBJ2-5, with a possible D match to TRBD1 (5 bases). CDR1 and CDR2 from the germline V gene are MGHRA and YSYEKL. This CDR3 region has 13 residues. V was clipped by 0 bases and J by 3 bases, with 5 bases between them. CDR3 protein: CASSQDREETQYF. The CDR3 nucleotides are TGCGCCAGCAGCCAAGACAGGGAAGAGACCCAGTACTTC.